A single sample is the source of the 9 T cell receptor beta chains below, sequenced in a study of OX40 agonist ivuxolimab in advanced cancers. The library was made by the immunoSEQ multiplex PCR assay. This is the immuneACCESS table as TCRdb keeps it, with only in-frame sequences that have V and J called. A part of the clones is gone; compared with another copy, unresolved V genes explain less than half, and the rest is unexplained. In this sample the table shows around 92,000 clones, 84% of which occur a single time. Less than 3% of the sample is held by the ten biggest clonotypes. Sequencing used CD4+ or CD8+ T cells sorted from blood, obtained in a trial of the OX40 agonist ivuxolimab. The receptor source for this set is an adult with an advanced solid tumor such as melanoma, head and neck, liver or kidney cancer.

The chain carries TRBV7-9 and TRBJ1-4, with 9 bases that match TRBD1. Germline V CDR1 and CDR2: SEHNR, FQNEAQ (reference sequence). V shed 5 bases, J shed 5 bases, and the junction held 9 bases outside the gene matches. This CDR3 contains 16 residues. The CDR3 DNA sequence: TGTGCCAGCAGCCCGACAGGGGGATGGCCCAATGAAAAACTGTTTTTT. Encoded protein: CASSPTGGWPNEKLFF.

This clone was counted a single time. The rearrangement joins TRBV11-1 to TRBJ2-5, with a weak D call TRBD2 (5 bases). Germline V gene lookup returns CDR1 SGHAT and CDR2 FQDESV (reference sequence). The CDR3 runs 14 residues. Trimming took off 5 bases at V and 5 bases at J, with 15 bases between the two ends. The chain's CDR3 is CASSLGLTGETQYF. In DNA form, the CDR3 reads TGTGCCAGCAGCCTCGGACTGACCGGGGAGACCCAGTACTTC.

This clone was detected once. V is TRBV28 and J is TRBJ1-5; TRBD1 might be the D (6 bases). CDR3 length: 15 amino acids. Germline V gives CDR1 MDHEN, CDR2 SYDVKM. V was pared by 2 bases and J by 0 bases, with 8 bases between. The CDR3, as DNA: TGTGCCAGCAGTTTAGCGGACAGTAGCAATCAGCCCCAGCATTTT. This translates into CASSLADSSNQPQHF.

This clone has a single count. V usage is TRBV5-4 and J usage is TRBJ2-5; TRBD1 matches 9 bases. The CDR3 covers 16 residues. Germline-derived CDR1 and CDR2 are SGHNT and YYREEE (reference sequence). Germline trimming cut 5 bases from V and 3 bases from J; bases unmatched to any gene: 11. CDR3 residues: CASRKNPGQGEETQYF. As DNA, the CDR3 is TGTGCCAGCAGGAAGAACCCGGGACAGGGAGAAGAGACCCAGTACTTC.

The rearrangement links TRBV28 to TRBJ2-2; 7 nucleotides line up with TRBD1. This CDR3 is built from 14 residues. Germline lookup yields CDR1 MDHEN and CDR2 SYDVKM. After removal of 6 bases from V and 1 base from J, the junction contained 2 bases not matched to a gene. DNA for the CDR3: TGTGCCAGCAGACGGACAGGGAACACCGGGGAGCTGTTTTTT. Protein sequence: CASRRTGNTGELFF.

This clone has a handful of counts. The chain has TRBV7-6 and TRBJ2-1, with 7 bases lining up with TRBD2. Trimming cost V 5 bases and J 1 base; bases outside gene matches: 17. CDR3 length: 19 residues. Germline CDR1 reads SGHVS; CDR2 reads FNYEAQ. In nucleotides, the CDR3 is TGTGCCAGCAGCCCAACCCCCAAAGCGGGGCGAGTTTCCTACAATGAGCAGTTCTTC. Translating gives CASSPTPKAGRVSYNEQFF.

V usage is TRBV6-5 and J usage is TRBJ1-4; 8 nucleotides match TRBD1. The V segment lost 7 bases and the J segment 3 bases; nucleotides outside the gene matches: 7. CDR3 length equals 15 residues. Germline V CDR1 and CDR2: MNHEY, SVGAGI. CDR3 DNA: TGTGCCAGCACTTTACAGGGGGGTCCTAATGAAAAACTGTTTTTT. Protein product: CASTLQGGPNEKLFF.

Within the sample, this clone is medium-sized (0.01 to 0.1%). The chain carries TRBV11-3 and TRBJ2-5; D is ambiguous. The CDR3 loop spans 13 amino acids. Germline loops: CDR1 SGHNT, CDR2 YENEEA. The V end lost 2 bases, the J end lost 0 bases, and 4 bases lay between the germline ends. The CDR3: CASSLQYQETQYF. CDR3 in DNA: TGTGCCAGCAGCTTACAGTACCAAGAGACCCAGTACTTC.

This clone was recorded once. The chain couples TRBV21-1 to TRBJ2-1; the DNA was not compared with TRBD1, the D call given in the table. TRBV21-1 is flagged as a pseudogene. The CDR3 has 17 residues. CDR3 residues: CASSKDRQDPSYNEQFF. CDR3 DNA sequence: TGTGCCAGCAGCAAAGATCGACAGGACCCCTCCTACAATGAGCAGTTCTTC.